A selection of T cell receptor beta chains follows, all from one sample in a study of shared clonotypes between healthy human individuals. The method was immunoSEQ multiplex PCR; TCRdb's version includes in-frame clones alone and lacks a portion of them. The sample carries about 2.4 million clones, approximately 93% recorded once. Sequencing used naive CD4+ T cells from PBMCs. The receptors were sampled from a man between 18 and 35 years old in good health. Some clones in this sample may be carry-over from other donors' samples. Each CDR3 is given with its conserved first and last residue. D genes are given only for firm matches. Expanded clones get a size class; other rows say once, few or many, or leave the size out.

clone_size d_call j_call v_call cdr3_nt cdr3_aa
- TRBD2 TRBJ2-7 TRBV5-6 TGTGCCAGCAGCTTGGCTGGGGGGGTAACTTCATACGAGCAGTACTTC CASSLAGGVTSYEQYF
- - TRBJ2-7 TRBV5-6 TGTGCCAGCAGATCGTGGGTCGGATACGAGCAGTACTTC CASRSWVGYEQYF
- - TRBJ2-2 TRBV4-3 TGCGCCAGCAGCCAAGAGGGCCTACCTATGAACACCGGGGAGCTGTTTTTT CASSQEGLPMNTGELFF
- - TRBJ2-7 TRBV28 TGTGCCAGCAGTGGGGGACGGACCTACGAGCAGTACTTC CASSGGRTYEQYF
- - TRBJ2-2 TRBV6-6 TGTGCCAGCAGTTCAGTCACCGGGGAGCTGTTTTTT CASSSVTGELFF
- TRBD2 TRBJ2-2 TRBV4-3 TGCGCCAGCAGCTACCAGGGCCTAGCGGGAGCGGGCGGGGAGCTGTTTTTT CASSYQGLAGAGGELFF
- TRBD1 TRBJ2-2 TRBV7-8 TGTGCCAGCAGTCTTCTAGTGGGGGACAGCGGGGAGCTGTTTTTT CASSLLVGDSGELFF
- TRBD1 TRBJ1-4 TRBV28 TGTGCCAGCAGTCCCCCGCGCAGGGGGGATGAAAAACTGTTTTTT CASSPPRRGDEKLFF
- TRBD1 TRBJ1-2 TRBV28 TGTGCCAGCAGTTTAGGCTCAGGGGGCGGAGGCTACACCTTC CASSLGSGGGGYTF
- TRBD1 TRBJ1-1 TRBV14 TGTGCCAGCAGCCAACCGGGACAGGGTTTCACTGAAGCTTTCTTT CASSQPGQGFTEAFF
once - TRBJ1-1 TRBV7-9 TGTGCCAGCAGCCTCCCTGACAGCCCAGAAGCTTTCTTT CASSLPDSPEAFF
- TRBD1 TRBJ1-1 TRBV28 TGTGCCAGCAGTTCCTCCGGGACAGTGAACACTGAAGCTTTCTTT CASSSSGTVNTEAFF
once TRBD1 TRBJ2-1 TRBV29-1 TGCAGCGTTGCTGGACAGGGGGTATACAATGAGCAGTTCTTC CSVAGQGVYNEQFF
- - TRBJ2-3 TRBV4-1 TGCGCCAGCAGCCAAGTGGGGATCGGGCCCCCCACGGATACGCAGTATTTT CASSQVGIGPPTDTQYF
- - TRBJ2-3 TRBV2 TGTGCCAGCAGTGAAGATCAGAGCCTCACAGATACGCAGTATTTT CASSEDQSLTDTQYF
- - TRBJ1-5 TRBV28 TGTGCCAGCAGTTTAAAATCCACACTCTCCAATCAGCCCCAGCATTTT CASSLKSTLSNQPQHF
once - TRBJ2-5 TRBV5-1 TGCGCCAGCAGCCCGACGTGGGAGACCCAGTACTTC CASSPTWETQYF
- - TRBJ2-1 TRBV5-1 TGCGCCAGCAGCCCGGCTAAGTACAATGAGCAGTTCTTC CASSPAKYNEQFF
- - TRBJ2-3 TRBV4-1 TGCGCCAGCAGCCAATCGAAGAGTCGGGGCTCAGATACGCAGTATTTT CASSQSKSRGSDTQYF
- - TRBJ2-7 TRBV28 TGTGCCAGCAGTACTCAAGGACACTCCTACGAGCAGTACTTC CASSTQGHSYEQYF
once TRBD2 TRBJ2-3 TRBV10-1 TGCGCCAGCAGTGACACGCGCGGGAGAGCGGGAGATACGCAGTATTTT CASSDTRGRAGDTQYF
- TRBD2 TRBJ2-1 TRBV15 TGTGCCACCAGCAGAGTGCGGGAGGGCCCCAATGAGCAGTTCTTC CATSRVREGPNEQFF
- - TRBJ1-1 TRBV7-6 TGTGCCAGCAGCTTAGGGGCCTATGGGGGGCAGGGTCGGAGCACTGAAGCTTTCTTT CASSLGAYGGQGRSTEAFF
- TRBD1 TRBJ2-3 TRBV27 TGTGCCAGCAGCCGGAACAGGGGTACAGATACGCAGTATTTT CASSRNRGTDTQYF
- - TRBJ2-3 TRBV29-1 TGCAGCGTTCTAAGTGTCTTGACAGATACGCAGTATTTT CSVLSVLTDTQYF
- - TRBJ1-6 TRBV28 TGTGCCAGCATAGGACGGAGCTCCTATAATTCACCCCTCCACTTT CASIGRSSYNSPLHF
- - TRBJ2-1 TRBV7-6 TGTGCCAGCAGCTATCGGAGGGCCTACAATGAGCAGTTCTTC CASSYRRAYNEQFF
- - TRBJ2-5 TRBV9 TGTGCCAGCAGCGTTCAGAGCGGTCGGGAGGAGACCCAGTACTTC CASSVQSGREETQYF
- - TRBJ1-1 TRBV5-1 TGCGCCAGCAGCCTGCAGGCAGGGAGGAAGAACACTGAAGCTTTCTTT CASSLQAGRKNTEAFF
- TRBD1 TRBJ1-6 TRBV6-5 TGTGCCAGCCGCAAGGACAGGGGCTATAATTCACCCCTCCACTTT CASRKDRGYNSPLHF
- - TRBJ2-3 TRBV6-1 TGTGCCAGCAGAATTACGGTTCAGTCAGATACGCAGTATTTT CASRITVQSDTQYF
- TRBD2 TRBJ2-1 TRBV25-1 TGTGCCAGCAAACCAGCGGGAGGCTCCTACAATGAGCAGTTCTTC CASKPAGGSYNEQFF
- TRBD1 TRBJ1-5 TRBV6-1 TGTGCCAGCATTAGACAGGGGGCGTATCAGCCCCAGCATTTT CASIRQGAYQPQHF
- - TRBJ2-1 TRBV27 TGTGCCAGCAGTTTATGGCAGGGGTTTCCTGGCGGGAGCTACAATGAGCAGTTCTTC CASSLWQGFPGGSYNEQFF
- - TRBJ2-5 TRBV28 TGTGCCAGCAGTGATAACATTGGAGAGACCCAGTACTTC CASSDNIGETQYF
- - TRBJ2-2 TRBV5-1 TGCGCCAGCGACAGAGCGAACACCGGGGAGCTGTTTTTT CASDRANTGELFF
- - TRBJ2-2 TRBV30 TGTGCCCAACAGCGGCGGAACACCGGGGAGCTGTTTTTT CAQQRRNTGELFF
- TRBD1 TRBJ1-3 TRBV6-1 TGTGCCAGCAGTCCAGACAGGGCTGGAAACACCATATATTTT CASSPDRAGNTIYF
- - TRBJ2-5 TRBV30 TGTGCCTGGAGTCCGACGGGTTTAGCGACGGTGGCCCAGTACTTC CAWSPTGLATVAQYF
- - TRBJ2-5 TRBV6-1 TGTGCCAGCAGTGATCTAGGATTTCAAGAGACCCAGTACTTC CASSDLGFQETQYF
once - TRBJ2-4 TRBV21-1 TGTGCCAGCAGCAAAATTGGAGGAGGTCTAAAGGACATTCAGTACTTC CASSKIGGGLKDIQYF
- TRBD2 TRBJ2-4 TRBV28 TGTGCCAGCAGCCCGATTAGCGGGAGTGGAGCCAAAAACATTCAGTACTTC CASSPISGSGAKNIQYF
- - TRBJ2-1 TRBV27 TGTGCCAGCAGTTTTAGTCATGAGCAGTTCTTC CASSFSHEQFF
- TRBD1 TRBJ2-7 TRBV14 TGTGCCAGCAGCCCTGGTCCGGGCCAGGGGGTCTACGAGCAGTACTTC CASSPGPGQGVYEQYF
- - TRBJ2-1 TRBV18 TGTGCCAGCTCACCCGCGGAGACGGCAGAGCAGTTCTTC CASSPAETAEQFF
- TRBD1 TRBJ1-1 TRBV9 TGTGCCAGCAGCGTAGGCCAGGGGGGACCTACTAAAGCTTTCTTT CASSVGQGGPTKAFF
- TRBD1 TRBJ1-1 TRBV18 TGTGCCAGCTCACCAATGGGACAGGGCGACGGGACTGAAGCTTTCTTT CASSPMGQGDGTEAFF
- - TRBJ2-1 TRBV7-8 TGTGCCAGCAGCCGGACAGTTGCAACCTACAATGAGCAGTTCTTC CASSRTVATYNEQFF
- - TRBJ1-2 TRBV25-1 TGTGCCAGCAGTGGGGAGGGGAAGAGGTATGGCTACACCTTC CASSGEGKRYGYTF
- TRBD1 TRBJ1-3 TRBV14 TGTGCCAGCAGCCAAGAAAGTACCGGGACAGGCTTCTCTGGAAACACCATATATTTT CASSQESTGTGFSGNTIYF
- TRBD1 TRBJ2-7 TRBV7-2 TGTGCCAGCAGCTTGAGGACAGGGGGCTACGAGCAGTACTTC CASSLRTGGYEQYF
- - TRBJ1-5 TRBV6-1 TGTGCCAGCAGTGAGGTTCAGCCAGGGGTTCAGCCCCAGCATTTT CASSEVQPGVQPQHF
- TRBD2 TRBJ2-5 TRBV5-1 TGCGCCAGCAGCCTGAGCGGGAACCGCCAAGAGACCCAGTACTTC CASSLSGNRQETQYF
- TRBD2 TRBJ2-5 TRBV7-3 TGTGCCAGCAGCATCGGGACTAGCGGCCAAGAGACCCAGTACTTC CASSIGTSGQETQYF
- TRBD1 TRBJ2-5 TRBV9 TGTGCCAGCAGCGTAGGGGGACAGGCAGAGACCCAGTACTTC CASSVGGQAETQYF
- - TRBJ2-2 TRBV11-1 TGTGCCAGCAGCCAGGCCGGGGAGCTGTTTTTT CASSQAGELFF
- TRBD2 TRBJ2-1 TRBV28 TGTGCCAGCACTCCTGTCGGGAGGCCAAACAATGAGCAGTTCTTC CASTPVGRPNNEQFF
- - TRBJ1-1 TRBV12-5 TGTGCTAGTGGTTTGGGGGGCCTCACTGAAGCTTTCTTT CASGLGGLTEAFF
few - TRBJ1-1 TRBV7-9 TGTGCCAGCAGCACCCTGGGAGATACTGAAGCTTTCTTT CASSTLGDTEAFF
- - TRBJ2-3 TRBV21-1 TGTGCCAGCAAACCTCCGGGACTAAGCACAGATACGCAGTATTTT CASKPPGLSTDTQYF